The clone carrying this T cell receptor (beta chain) was seen ten or more times. Antigen: not known. This CDR3 region has 14 residues. Trimming cost V 4 bases and J 4 bases, with 11 bases left between them. Healthy Caucasians alone served as donors. The data were taken from a study of identical twins. General study results and limits: Sequences that were out-of-frame, alpha and twin-shared displayed an excess of low generation probability. Whereas memory repertoires showed no such difference, abundant cord blood beta clonotypes carried fewer insertions.

Template switching introduced a universal primer site, and the cDNA bore unique molecular identifiers. TCRdb reprocessed the 5' RACE reads with MiXCR, giving one entry per CDR3 protein. Here the sample spans a few hundred thousand distinct CDR3 sequences, more than 9% being singletons. Input material: memory T cells sorted from blood. The chain employs TRBV12-3 or TRBV12-4 and TRBJ1-5, with D tentatively TRBD1 (6 bases). This TCR was sampled from a man aged 50 to 59 in good health. The DNA for the CDR3 is TGTGCCAGCAGTTATACAGGGTTTAATCAGCCCCAGCATTTT. Its translation: CASSYTGFNQPQHF.